The clone carrying this T cell receptor (beta chain) was seen only a few times. Using its own MiXCR run on the RT-PCR reads, TCRdb lists one record per CDR3 protein. The data contain 550,000 to 750,000 distinct CDR3 sequences, approximately 15% of them singletons. Germline loops: CDR1 SGHTA, CDR2 FQGNSA. The CDR3 runs to 13 residues. V lost 7 bases and J lost 5, with 9 bases in between. The sequenced sample consisted of memory CD4+ T cells from blood. The sequence derives from a female donor in good health, serving as a healthy control. The V and J genes are TRBV7-2 and TRBJ2-6; no definite D call. Here the CDR3 reads CASTTVRANVLTF. CDR3 nucleotide sequence: TGTGCCAGCACCACAGTTAGGGCCAACGTCCTGACTTTC.